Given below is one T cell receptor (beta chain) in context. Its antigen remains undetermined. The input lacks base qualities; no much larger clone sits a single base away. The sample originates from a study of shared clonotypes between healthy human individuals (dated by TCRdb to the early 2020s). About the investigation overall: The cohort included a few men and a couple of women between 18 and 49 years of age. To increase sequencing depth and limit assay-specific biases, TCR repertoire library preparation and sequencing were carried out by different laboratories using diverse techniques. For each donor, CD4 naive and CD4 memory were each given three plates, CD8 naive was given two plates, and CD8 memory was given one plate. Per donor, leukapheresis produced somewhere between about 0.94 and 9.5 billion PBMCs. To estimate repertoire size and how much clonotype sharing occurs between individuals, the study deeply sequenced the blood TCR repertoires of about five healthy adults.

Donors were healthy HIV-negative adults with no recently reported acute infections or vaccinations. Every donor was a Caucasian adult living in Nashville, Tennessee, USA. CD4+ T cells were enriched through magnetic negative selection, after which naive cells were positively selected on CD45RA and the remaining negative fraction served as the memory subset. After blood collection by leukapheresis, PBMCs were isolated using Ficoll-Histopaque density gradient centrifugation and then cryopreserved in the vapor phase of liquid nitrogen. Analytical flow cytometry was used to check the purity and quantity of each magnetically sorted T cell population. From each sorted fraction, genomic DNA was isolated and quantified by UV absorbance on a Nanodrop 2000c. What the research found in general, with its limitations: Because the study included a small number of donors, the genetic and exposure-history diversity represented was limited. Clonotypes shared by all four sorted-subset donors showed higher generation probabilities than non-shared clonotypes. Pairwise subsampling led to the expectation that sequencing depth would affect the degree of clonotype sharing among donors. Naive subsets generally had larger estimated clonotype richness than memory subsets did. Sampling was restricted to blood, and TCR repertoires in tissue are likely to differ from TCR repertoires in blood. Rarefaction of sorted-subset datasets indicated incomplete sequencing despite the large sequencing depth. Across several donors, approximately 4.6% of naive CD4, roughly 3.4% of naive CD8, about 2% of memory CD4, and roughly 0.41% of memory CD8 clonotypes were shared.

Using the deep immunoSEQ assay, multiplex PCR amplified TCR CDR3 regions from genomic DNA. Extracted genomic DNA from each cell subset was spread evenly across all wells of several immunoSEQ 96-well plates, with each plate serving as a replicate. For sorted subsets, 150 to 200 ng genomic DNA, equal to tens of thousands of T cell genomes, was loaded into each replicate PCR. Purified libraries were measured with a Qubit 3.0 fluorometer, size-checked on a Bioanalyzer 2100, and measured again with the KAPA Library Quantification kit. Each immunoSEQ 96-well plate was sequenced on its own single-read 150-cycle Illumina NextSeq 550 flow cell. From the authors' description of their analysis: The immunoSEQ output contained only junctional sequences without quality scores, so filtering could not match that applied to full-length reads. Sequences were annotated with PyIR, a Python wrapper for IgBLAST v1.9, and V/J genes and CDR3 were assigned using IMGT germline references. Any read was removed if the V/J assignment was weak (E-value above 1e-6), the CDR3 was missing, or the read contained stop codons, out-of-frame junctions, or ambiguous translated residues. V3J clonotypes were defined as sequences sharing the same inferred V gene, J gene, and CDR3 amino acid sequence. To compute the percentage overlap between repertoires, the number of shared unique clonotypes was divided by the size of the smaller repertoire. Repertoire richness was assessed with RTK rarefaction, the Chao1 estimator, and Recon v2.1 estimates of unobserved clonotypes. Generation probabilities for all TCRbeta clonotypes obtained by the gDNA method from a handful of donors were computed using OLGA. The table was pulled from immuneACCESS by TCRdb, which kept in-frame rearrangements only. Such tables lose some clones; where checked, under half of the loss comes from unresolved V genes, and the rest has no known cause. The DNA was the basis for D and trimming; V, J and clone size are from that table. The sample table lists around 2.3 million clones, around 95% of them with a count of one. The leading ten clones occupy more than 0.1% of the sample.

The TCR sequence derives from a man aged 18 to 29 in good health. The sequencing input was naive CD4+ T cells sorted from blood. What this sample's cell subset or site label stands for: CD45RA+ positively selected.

The sequenced DNA: TGTGCCAGTAGTTATGGGGCAGGGAACTCCTACGAGCAGTACTTC. The translation is CASSYGAGNSYEQYF. The rearranged chain carries TRBV19 and TRBJ2-7; the D gene is possibly TRBD1, with 5 bases matching. V loses 5 bases of germline sequence and J loses 0 bases, and the interval between the two ends is 14 bases. The cysteine opens and the phenylalanine closes a CDR3 of 15 amino acids. Only the CDR3 DNA stays, 45 bases, in frame from base 1. CDR1 and CDR2 are drawn from the germline V gene (reference sequence): LNHDA, SQIVND.